This TCR beta chain was documented in a study of blood T cells in healthy people across ages. Together with a sample-barcoded 5' primer, a J-beta primer mix was included in a second PCR lasting roughly 6 to 12 cycles. Each CDR3 protein is one row after TCRdb ran MiXCR on the 5' RACE reads. The sample yields fewer than 800,000 distinct CDR3 sequences, 20% to 25% seen once. This clonotype was picked up a small number of times. CDR1 and CDR2 from the germline V gene are MNHNS and SASEGT. The CDR3 has 17 amino acids. Trimming at V came to 5 bases and at J to 1 base, leaving 7 bases not matched to a gene. The V call is TRBV6-1, the J call TRBJ2-1; 11 nucleotides align to TRBD2. This sequence was found in a man aged 70-80 years in good health. The source material was blood. The CDR3, as DNA: TGTGCCAGCAGTAGAACTAGCGGGAGCCTGTCCTACAATGAGCAGTTCTTC. It yields the protein CASSRTSGSLSYNEQFF.